Given below is one T cell receptor (beta chain) in context. This sample was included in a study of blood T cell repertoires in COVID-19. The CDR3 sequence is 14 residues long. Germline values: CDR1 LGHDT, CDR2 YNNKEL (reference sequence). Trimming at V came to 5 bases and at J to 6 bases, leaving 4 bases not matched to a gene. TCRdb's copy holds only in-frame clones and misses some; the assay was immunoSEQ multiplex PCR. This sample has roughly 50,000 clones, with 90% found just once. The source is a woman aged 40 to 50 with active COVID-19. The chain uses TRBV3-1 (or the pseudogene TRBV3-2) and TRBJ1-6; 7 nucleotides agree with TRBD1. Input material: peripheral blood. In DNA form, the CDR3 reads TGTGCCAGCAGCGCCCGGGACAGTAATTCACCCCTCCACTTT. It encodes CASSARDSNSPLHF.